The rows below give T cell receptor beta chains drawn from one sample of a study of shared clonotypes between healthy human individuals. TCRdb keeps only in-frame clones here, not all; method: immunoSEQ multiplex PCR. The sample contains more than 1,200,000 clones, 98% to 99% of which appear only once. What was sequenced was naive CD4+ T cells sorted from blood. All receptors derive from a young man in good health. Both conserved end residues are part of each CDR3. A D gene is named only where the DNA matches it firmly. Size tells how often a clone was seen (once, few, many) or the class of an expanded clone, and some rows leave it out.

CDR3nt: TGTGCCAGCTCACGACAGGGTAACCTTATGGCCTACGAGCAGTACTTC; CDR3aa: CASSRQGNLMAYEQYF; abundance: NA; d_gene: TRBD1; j_gene: TRBJ2-7; v_gene: TRBV18
CDR3nt: TGTGCCAGCAGCTTAGGCGGGAGGGACCTAGAACGGCAGTTCTTC; CDR3aa: CASSLGGRDLERQFF; abundance: NA; d_gene: TRBD2; j_gene: TRBJ2-1; v_gene: TRBV7-3
CDR3nt: TGCGCCAGCAGCCCTGGACTAGCGGGGCCAGGAGAGACCCAGTACTTC; CDR3aa: CASSPGLAGPGETQYF; abundance: NA; d_gene: TRBD2; j_gene: TRBJ2-5; v_gene: TRBV5-1
CDR3nt: TGTGCCAGCAGCTTTACTAGCGGGCAAGAGACCCAGTACTTC; CDR3aa: CASSFTSGQETQYF; abundance: NA; d_gene: TRBD2; j_gene: TRBJ2-5; v_gene: TRBV7-7
CDR3nt: TGTGCCAGCAGTTTTCGACAGACCCCCTATGGCTACACCTTC; CDR3aa: CASSFRQTPYGYTF; abundance: NA; d_gene: NA; j_gene: TRBJ1-2; v_gene: TRBV28
CDR3nt: TGCAGCGTTGGTCGTAGTTCCCTAACGTACGAGCAGTACTTC; CDR3aa: CSVGRSSLTYEQYF; abundance: NA; d_gene: NA; j_gene: TRBJ2-7; v_gene: TRBV29-1
CDR3nt: TGTGCCAGCAGCGCGCTAGCGGGAGGGGTAAATGAGCAGTTCTTC; CDR3aa: CASSALAGGVNEQFF; abundance: NA; d_gene: TRBD2; j_gene: TRBJ2-1; v_gene: TRBV9
CDR3nt: TGTGCCAGCAGCAACAAAACAGGGGGACAGAAAAATTATCAGCCCCAGCATTTT; CDR3aa: CASSNKTGGQKNYQPQHF; abundance: NA; d_gene: NA; j_gene: TRBJ1-5; v_gene: TRBV21-1
CDR3nt: TGCGCCAGCAGCTTGGAAGCCGTTGAGACCCAGTACTTC; CDR3aa: CASSLEAVETQYF; abundance: NA; d_gene: NA; j_gene: TRBJ2-5; v_gene: TRBV5-1
CDR3nt: TGTGCCAGCAGCTTAGCCTTATCCTACGAGCAGTACTTC; CDR3aa: CASSLALSYEQYF; abundance: NA; d_gene: NA; j_gene: TRBJ2-7; v_gene: TRBV11-3
CDR3nt: TGCGCCAGCAGCCAAATCGTTCTGGGACTGGGCTCCTACAATGAGCAGTTCTTC; CDR3aa: CASSQIVLGLGSYNEQFF; abundance: NA; d_gene: NA; j_gene: TRBJ2-1; v_gene: TRBV4-1
CDR3nt: TGTGCCAGCAGCCAAGACGCGACCTCCTACAATGAGCAGTTCTTC; CDR3aa: CASSQDATSYNEQFF; abundance: NA; d_gene: NA; j_gene: TRBJ2-1; v_gene: TRBV4-2
CDR3nt: TGTGCCAGCAGTTTCGGGACGCTCCTTGCCAATGAGCAGTTCTTC; CDR3aa: CASSFGTLLANEQFF; abundance: once; d_gene: NA; j_gene: TRBJ2-1; v_gene: TRBV5-6
CDR3nt: TGTGCCAGCAGCTTCCGGGACTACTACGAGCAGTACTTC; CDR3aa: CASSFRDYYEQYF; abundance: NA; d_gene: TRBD2; j_gene: TRBJ2-7; v_gene: TRBV7-2
CDR3nt: TGTGCCAGCAGTACTCCCCGAGATACGCAGTATTTT; CDR3aa: CASSTPRDTQYF; abundance: NA; d_gene: NA; j_gene: TRBJ2-3; v_gene: TRBV28
CDR3nt: TGCGCCAGCAGCCGTTCGGTTTCGATTGCAACTAATGAAAAACTGTTTTTT; CDR3aa: CASSRSVSIATNEKLFF; abundance: NA; d_gene: NA; j_gene: TRBJ1-4; v_gene: TRBV5-1
CDR3nt: TGTGCCAGCAGTTTAGCGGGGGCAAATGAGCAGTTCTTC; CDR3aa: CASSLAGANEQFF; abundance: NA; d_gene: NA; j_gene: TRBJ2-1; v_gene: TRBV27
CDR3nt: TGTGCCAGCTCACCACTTGGAAGCGGGAGTCACCAAGAGACCCAGTACTTC; CDR3aa: CASSPLGSGSHQETQYF; abundance: NA; d_gene: TRBD2; j_gene: TRBJ2-5; v_gene: TRBV18